This paragraph reports one T cell receptor beta chain. Its antigen target is currently unknown. Base qualities are missing; no much larger clone stands one base away. At diagnosis, tumor, uninvolved tumor-adjacent lung and peripheral blood were collected and then preserved as a mix of FFPE and fresh-frozen material. Blood samples were analyzed as peripheral blood mononuclear cells for TCR repertoire profiling. Reading the germline V gene gives CDR1 SGDLS and CDR2 YYNGEE. V drops 3 bases and J drops 2 bases, leaving 15 bases in between. The CDR3 runs 16 residues from the cysteine to the phenylalanine. The sequence is cut down to CDR3 DNA, 48 bases in frame from base 1. The sample is drawn from a study of T cells in localized non-small cell lung cancer (dated by TCRdb to 2020 to 2022). Describing the broader study: The study examined T cell repertoires in a few hundred patients with early-stage NSCLC and compared tumors with uninvolved tumor-adjacent lungs. The mean age of the NSCLC patients was roughly 70 years, with roughly 120 men and 85 to 110 women. The cohort was made up of approximately 250 treatment-naive NSCLC patients whose localized lung tumors had been resected.

TCR beta CDR3 regions were sequenced from DNA using the immunoSEQ Assay. As for the original processing: T cell density was computed as TCR beta template counts normalized to usable DNA estimated by amplifying housekeeping genes. Richness was estimated with the preseqR package, extrapolating to 400,000 templates for PBMC samples and 120,000 templates for tissue samples. Clonality was taken to be one minus Pielou's evenness. Tissue-enriched TCRs were identified through differential abundance testing performed on productive amino-acid clonotypes, with a minimum total count of 5 and an alpha of 0.1. Repertoire overlap between compartments was quantified with the Jaccard Index and Morisita Overlap Index. TCR beta CDR3s were clustered by GLIPH together with public tetramer-defined viral CDR3s, and at least three viral sequences plus V-gene enrichment were required for viral motifs. This is the immuneACCESS table as TCRdb keeps it, with only in-frame sequences that have V and J called. A part of the clones is gone; compared with another copy, unresolved V genes explain less than half, and the rest is unexplained. That table furnishes V, J and clone size, whereas the DNA furnished D and trimming. Counted in this sample were about 37,000 clones; around 93% of them appeared once. Together, the top ten hold about 10% of the sample.

Points the paper makes about the study in general: Higher blood T cell density associated with longer overall survival, while higher adjacent-lung clonality associated with shorter survival. Because multi-region tumor sequencing was not done, intratumor heterogeneity could not be ruled out. Since the design was exploratory, TCR variables were selected using unadjusted p-values with no false-discovery rate correction. A median of 57 of the top 100 tumor clones turned up in the paired uninvolved adjacent lung, and 25 to 30 of those clones also ranked among the top 100 of that same adjacent lung. The highest T cell clonality was observed in uninvolved tumor-adjacent lung, where clonality exceeded that of tumor, suggesting that antigenic responses were more focused in uninvolved tumor-adjacent lung.

The specimen was peripheral blood mononuclear cells, collected before any cancer treatment. The source is a female donor of 60 years or more with stage II lung adenocarcinoma. The chain joins TRBV9 to TRBJ2-1, and possibly TRBD2, on 6 matching bases. The CDR3 protein sequence reads: CASSGSVGGPYNEQFF. Read as DNA, the sequence is TGTGCCAGCAGCGGAAGCGTGGGGGGACCCTACAATGAGCAGTTCTTC. The CDR3 plus the reference TRBV9 and TRBJ2-1 genes for the other parts give the full variable domain: DSGVTQTPKHLITATGQRVTLRCSPRSGDLSVYWYQQSLDQGLQFLIQYYNGEERAKGNILERFSAQQFPDLHSELNLSSLELGDSALYFCASSGSVGGPYNEQFFGPGTRLTVL.